These T cell receptor beta chains were read from a single sample in a study of blood T cell repertoires in COVID-19. TCRdb keeps only in-frame clones here, not all; method: immunoSEQ multiplex PCR. The table shows 200,000 to 250,000 clones, with roughly 85% occurring only once. The specimen sequenced was peripheral blood. The receptors derive from a woman aged 70-85 years with COVID-19, enrolled during active disease. Each CDR3 is given with its conserved first and last residue. The order of the fields is J gene, clone size, D gene, V gene, CDR3 protein, CDR3 DNA. A D gene is named only where the DNA matches it firmly. Size tells how often a clone was seen (once, few, many) or the class of an expanded clone, and some rows leave it out.

TRBJ2-1 NA NA TRBV7-2 CASSLDGGATHNEQFF TGTGCCAGCAGCTTAGATGGGGGGGCAACCCACAATGAGCAGTTCTTC
TRBJ2-7 many TRBD2 TRBV18 CASSPGLLAGDYEQYF TGTGCCAGCTCACCAGGATTACTAGCGGGGGATTACGAGCAGTACTTC
TRBJ1-4 NA NA TRBV13 CASSTSRSNRGVFF TGTGCCAGCAGCACCTCGAGATCGAATCGTGGTGTGTTTTTT
TRBJ2-2 NA NA TRBV27 CASSFRRASYTGELFF TGTGCCAGCAGTTTTCGCAGGGCATCCTACACCGGGGAGCTGTTTTTT
TRBJ2-3 NA TRBD2 TRBV7-9 CASSPRLAGEGDTQYF TGTGCCAGCAGCCCCAGACTAGCGGGGGAGGGGGATACGCAGTATTTT
TRBJ2-4 NA TRBD1 TRBV5-5 CASSLGQGKNIQYF TGTGCCAGCAGCCTGGGACAGGGCAAAAACATTCAGTACTTC
TRBJ1-2 NA NA TRBV7-2 CASSPNSVNYGYTF TGTGCCAGCAGTCCTAATTCTGTTAACTATGGCTACACCTTC
TRBJ1-2 NA NA TRBV4-3 CASSPQDLSTGYTF TGCGCCAGCAGCCCTCAGGATCTCTCAACTGGCTACACCTTC
TRBJ2-1 NA TRBD2 TRBV11-2 CASEMGRAANNEQFF TGTGCCAGCGAGATGGGGAGGGCAGCTAACAATGAGCAGTTCTTC
TRBJ1-2 NA TRBD1 TRBV10-3 CAISESKGQGATYGYTF TGTGCCATCAGTGAGTCGAAGGGGCAGGGGGCTACCTATGGCTACACCTTC
TRBJ2-5 NA TRBD1 TRBV5-6 CASSLFAVGQGQETQYF TGTGCCAGCAGCTTGTTCGCGGTGGGACAGGGGCAAGAGACCCAGTACTTC
TRBJ1-6 NA NA TRBV5-1 CASSGSDNSPLHF TGCGCCAGCAGCGGCAGTGATAATTCACCCCTCCACTTT
TRBJ1-2 few TRBD1 TRBV27 CASSFRDRGRYGYTF TGTGCCAGCAGTTTCCGGGACAGGGGACGTTATGGCTACACCTTC
TRBJ1-2 NA NA TRBV29-1 CSVVIGTMGGYTF TGCAGCGTTGTAATAGGGACTATGGGTGGCTACACCTTC
TRBJ1-5 NA TRBD1 TRBV5-8 CASSPGQSTHSNQPQHF TGTGCCAGCAGCCCGGGACAGTCAACTCATAGCAATCAGCCCCAGCATTTT
TRBJ2-1 NA NA TRBV29-1 CSVDRPVQGNEQFF TGCAGCGTTGACCGTCCCGTACAGGGCAATGAGCAGTTCTTC
TRBJ2-3 NA TRBD2 TRBV18 CASSRSPGLGVESTDTQYF TGTGCCAGCTCGAGATCACCGGGACTAGGGGTGGAAAGCACAGATACGCAGTATTTT
TRBJ1-6 NA NA TRBV7-8 CASSLGTYSPLHF TGTGCCAGCAGCTTAGGGACTTATTCACCCCTCCACTTT
TRBJ1-5 NA NA TRBV7-8 CASSPAGQPQHF TGTGCCAGCAGCCCCGCGGGGCAGCCCCAGCATTTT
TRBJ1-1 NA NA TRBV7-3 CASSLGQENTEAFF TGTGCCAGCAGCTTAGGGCAGGAGAACACTGAAGCTTTCTTT
TRBJ2-2 once TRBD2 TRBV7-2 CASSSQAGVGTGELFF TGTGCCAGCAGCTCCCAGGCGGGAGTAGGGACCGGGGAGCTGTTTTTT
TRBJ1-6 NA TRBD1 TRBV19 CATTGTANSPLHF TGTGCCACCACCGGGACAGCGAATTCACCCCTCCACTTT
TRBJ2-5 few TRBD1 TRBV15 CATSSPRQGAVKETQYF TGTGCCACCAGCAGCCCCAGACAGGGGGCGGTCAAAGAGACCCAGTACTTC
TRBJ1-1 NA NA TRBV18 CASSKKGDTEAFF TGTGCCAGCTCAAAGAAGGGGGACACTGAAGCTTTCTTT
TRBJ2-4 NA NA TRBV7-2 CASSLGSAQGQNIQYF TGTGCCAGCAGCTTAGGATCCGCGCAGGGCCAAAACATTCAGTACTTC
TRBJ2-7 NA TRBD1 TRBV7-2 CASSSPGGSYEQYF TGTGCCAGCAGCTCCCCAGGGGGATCCTACGAGCAGTACTTC
TRBJ1-6 NA NA TRBV6-1 CASSETALNSPLHF TGTGCCAGCAGTGAAACAGCTCTAAATTCACCCCTCCACTTT
TRBJ1-1 NA NA TRBV6-5 CATLRNTEAFF TGTGCCACGCTCAGAAACACTGAAGCTTTCTTT
TRBJ1-2 NA NA TRBV27 CASSNPGRGDYGYTF TGTGCCAGCAGTAACCCGGGGAGGGGCGACTATGGCTACACCTTC
TRBJ1-3 NA NA TRBV28 CASSFSSGNTIYF TGTGCCAGCAGTTTCAGCTCTGGAAACACCATATATTTT
TRBJ1-1 once TRBD1 TRBV19 CASSILDRAATEAFF TGTGCCAGTAGTATCTTGGACAGGGCGGCCACTGAAGCTTTCTTT
TRBJ2-2 NA NA TRBV5-1 CASSPGVYTGELFF TGCGCCAGCAGCCCCGGGGTGTACACCGGGGAGCTGTTTTTT
TRBJ2-2 NA TRBD1 TRBV6-2/TRBV6-3 CASSQTRQGNTGELFF TGTGCCAGCAGCCAAACTCGACAGGGTAACACCGGGGAGCTGTTTTTT
TRBJ2-3 few NA TRBV5-1 CASSFWTTGDTDTQYF TGCGCCAGCAGCTTCTGGACTACCGGTGACACAGATACGCAGTATTTT
TRBJ2-7 NA NA TRBV5-1 CASSLGLSSVDEQYF TGCGCCAGCAGCCTCGGACTCTCGTCAGTCGACGAGCAGTACTTC
TRBJ1-1 NA NA TRBV19 CASSIVRDTEAFF TGTGCCAGTAGTATAGTGCGCGACACTGAAGCTTTCTTT
TRBJ1-5 NA TRBD1 TRBV5-8 CASSRRTGGNQPQHF TGTGCCAGCAGCCGACGGACAGGGGGCAATCAGCCCCAGCATTTT
TRBJ1-2 NA NA TRBV27 CASSLSLGGGYGYTF TGTGCCAGCAGTTTATCGCTGGGGGGGGGCTATGGCTACACCTTC
TRBJ1-2 few NA TRBV29-1 CSVVRDYGYTF TGCAGCGTTGTGAGAGACTATGGCTACACCTTC
TRBJ2-7 NA NA TRBV3-1/TRBV3-2 CASSQQLASEYEQYF TGTGCCAGCAGCCAACAACTAGCTTCCGAATACGAGCAGTACTTC
TRBJ1-1 NA NA TRBV29-1 CSAKVGAGTEAFF TGCAGCGCCAAAGTTGGGGCTGGCACTGAAGCTTTCTTT
TRBJ2-5 NA TRBD2 TRBV24-1 CATSGFGGGQPGAQYF TGTGCCACCAGTGGCTTCGGGGGGGGCCAGCCCGGGGCCCAGTACTTC
TRBJ2-3 NA TRBD1 TRBV11-3 CASSRRQGGTDTQYF TGTGCCAGCAGCCGGAGACAGGGCGGCACAGATACGCAGTATTTT
TRBJ2-2 few TRBD1 TRBV7-9 CASSPGTGETGELFF TGTGCCAGCAGCCCCGGGACAGGGGAAACCGGGGAGCTGTTTTTT
TRBJ2-2 NA NA TRBV19 CASFGTLSGELFF TGTGCCAGTTTCGGGACATTGTCCGGGGAGCTGTTTTTT
TRBJ2-7 NA NA TRBV7-2 CASSLRQGTEQYF TGTGCCAGCAGCTTACGGCAGGGGACGGAGCAGTACTTC
TRBJ2-3 NA TRBD2 TRBV7-3 CASSPRGAGALDTQYF TGTGCCAGCAGCCCCCGTGGAGCGGGGGCCTTAGATACGCAGTATTTT
TRBJ1-6 NA NA TRBV19 CASSIDGIGSQAFPLHF TGTGCCAGTAGTATAGATGGTATTGGCAGTCAGGCCTTCCCCCTCCACTTT
TRBJ2-7 NA NA TRBV19 CASSTKSEDSYEQYF TGTGCCAGTAGTACCAAGAGCGAGGACTCCTACGAGCAGTACTTC
TRBJ1-4 NA TRBD1 TRBV29-1 CSVARGQGSEKLFF TGCAGCGTTGCTCGGGGACAGGGGAGTGAAAAACTGTTTTTT
TRBJ1-2 NA NA TRBV4-2 CASSQDGVSYGYTF TGTGCCAGCAGCCAAGACGGGGTTAGCTATGGCTACACCTTC
TRBJ2-1 NA NA TRBV7-9 CASSAGPSMGVYNEQFF TGTGCCAGCAGCGCCGGCCCTTCGATGGGAGTTTACAATGAGCAGTTCTTC
TRBJ2-7 NA NA TRBV11-2 CASSLGSVRGSEQYF TGTGCCAGCAGCTTAGGGTCCGTCCGAGGTAGCGAGCAGTACTTC